This TCR beta chain comes out of a study of cytomegalovirus exposure and HLA in healthy donors. PCR used 60 Vbeta primers and 13 Jbeta primers. TCRdb keeps only in-frame clones here, not all; method: immunoSEQ multiplex PCR. The sample includes about 53,000 clones. A word on this clone: Its specificity is not known.

Study results and caveats: V segments that were indistinguishable, TRBV6-2 and TRBV6-3 among them, were omitted from analysis.

The CDR3 totals 16 residues. J lost 4 bases, V lost 1 base, and 10 bases had no gene match. Germline V lookup: CDR1 SGHTA, CDR2 FQGNSA. The chain couples TRBV7-2 to TRBJ2-7; 7 bases agree with TRBD2. The TCR sequence derives from a woman between 18 and 30 years old in good health and CMV-seronegative. The sequencing input was PBMCs. CDR3 residues: CASSLVGGEGLYEQYF. For the CDR3, the DNA is TGTGCCAGCAGCTTAGTGGGGGGGGAGGGCCTGTACGAGCAGTACTTC.